The 29 T cell receptor beta chains in this list originate from one sample, sequenced in a study of CD8+ T cells in alopecia areata. Sequencing templates came from extracted RNA that was reverse transcribed into cDNA. Sequencing was performed with immunoSEQ multiplex PCR; in TCRdb, only in-frame clones are kept and a portion is missing. Among roughly 180,000 clones listed, 60% were seen once. The sample's treatment: oral pan-JAK inhibitor, 5-10 mg twice daily. The specimen was CD4+ T cells sorted from blood, collected at week 4, from a patient treated with tofacitinib. These receptors were taken from a human donor with alopecia areata.

V and J are TRBV6-5 and TRBJ1-4; possible D gene TRBD1, 6 bases. Trimming shortened V by 0 bases and J by 8 bases, and 16 bases separated the two germline ends. CDR1 MNHEY and CDR2 SVGAGI come from the germline V gene. The CDR3 contains 16 residues. The CDR3 region has the DNA TGTGCCAGCAGTTACTCGATCCCGGGGGCCCGGGAAAAACTGTTTTTT. Amino acid sequence: CASSYSIPGAREKLFF.

This sequence joins TRBV15 and TRBJ2-5; D possibly corresponds to TRBD2 (6 bases). The germline V gene encodes CDR1 LNHNV and CDR2 YYDKDF (reference sequence). The V and J ends lost 0 bases and 9 bases respectively, with 8 bases between them. The CDR3 runs to 12 residues. CDR3 region: CATSRDRGAQYF. DNA for the CDR3: TGTGCCACCAGCAGAGATCGCGGGGCCCAGTACTTC. The full variable domain, its missing parts supplied by reference TRBV15 and TRBJ2-5, is DAMVIQNPRYQVTQFGKPVTLSCSQTLNHNVMYWYQQKSSQAPKLLFHYYDKDFNNEADTPDNFQSRRPNTSFCFLDIRSPGLGDTAMYLCATSRDRGAQYFGPGTRLLVL.

The V gene is TRBV29-1, the J gene TRBJ2-7, with D hard to call. V lost 1 base and J 8 bases, leaving 9 bases between the germline ends. Germline V gives CDR1 SQVTM, CDR2 ANQGSEA. This CDR3 contains 11 residues. The CDR3 sequence is CSVEGANKQYF. The CDR3 DNA is TGCAGCGTTGAAGGGGCTAACAAGCAGTACTTC.

The chain recombines TRBV29-1 with TRBJ1-6; TRBD1 aligns across 8 bases. There are 14 residues in the CDR3. CDR1 and CDR2 (germline): SQVTM, ANQGSEA. V gave up 6 bases and J gave up 5 bases; unmatched junction bases: 6. The CDR3 bases are TGCAGCGTGCCCGGACAGGGCCATAATTCACCCCTCCACTTT. Its translation: CSVPGQGHNSPLHF. The full variable domain, in which reference TRBV29-1 and TRBJ1-6 provide the parts outside the CDR3, is SAVISQKPSRDICQRGTSLTIQCQVDSQVTMMFWYRQQPGQSLTLIATANQGSEATYESGFVIDKFPISRPNLTFSTLTVSNMSPEDSSIYLCSVPGQGHNSPLHFGNGTRLTVT.

In DNA form, the CDR3 reads TGTGCCAGCAGTGTCGGCCAGAACAATCAGCCCCAGCATTTT. Translation: CASSVGQNNQPQHF. The rearrangement joins TRBV2 to TRBJ1-5; D unclear. The CDR3 has 14 amino acids. With 4 bases removed from V and 3 bases from J, the gap between germline ends came to 10 bases. The V gene's germline CDR1 is SNHLY and CDR2 FYNNEI.

The V gene is TRBV29-1, the J gene TRBJ2-7; 11 positions agree with TRBD1. V dropped 6 bases and J dropped 5; count of bases not matched to a gene: 6. CDR3 size: 13 residues. The germline V gene has CDR1 SQVTM and CDR2 ANQGSEA. CDR3 sequence: CSVKDRGQDEQYF. CDR3 in DNA: TGCAGCGTCAAGGACAGGGGGCAAGACGAGCAGTACTTC.

The chain couples TRBV27 to TRBJ1-5; no reliable D call. V lost 3 bases, J lost 4 bases, and 10 bases lay in between. This CDR3 spans 14 amino acids. In germline, CDR1 is MNHEY, CDR2 SMNVEV (reference sequence). CDR3 coding DNA: TGTGCCAGCAGTTTTCTCACGGGGAATCAGCCCCAGCATTTT. It is translated as CASSFLTGNQPQHF.

The chain combines TRBV6-5 with TRBJ2-7, with 8 bases matching TRBD1. CDR1 and CDR2 from the germline V gene are MNHEY and SVGAGI. The V and J ends lost 6 bases and 7 bases, in that order; junction bases with no gene match: 11. There are 14 residues in the CDR3. The CDR3 protein is CASSPTGAPWEQYF. The DNA of the CDR3 is TGTGCCAGCAGCCCGACAGGGGCCCCTTGGGAGCAGTACTTC.

This clone is classed as medium-sized. The chain has TRBV18 and TRBJ2-7, with 11 bases fitting TRBD2. Trimming cost V 0 bases and J 6 bases; bases outside gene matches: 7. CDR1 and CDR2 (germline): KGHSH, LQKENI. There are 16 residues in the CDR3. CDR3 sequence: CASSPPSGLAGGEQYF. The CDR3 DNA follows: TGTGCCAGCTCACCACCGAGTGGTCTAGCGGGGGGCGAGCAGTACTTC.

This chain's CDR3 is CAWSGQGVTEAFF. The CDR3 DNA reads TGTGCCTGGAGTGGACAGGGTGTCACTGAAGCTTTCTTT. The chain links TRBV30 to TRBJ1-1; 7 bases agree with TRBD1. CDR1 is GTSNPN, CDR2 SVGIG, per germline (reference sequence). The CDR3 contains 13 residues. The ends lost 1 base at V and 4 bases at J; junction bases unmatched: 3.

J is TRBJ1-5 and V is TRBV30, with 10 bases lining up with TRBD1. CDR1 and CDR2 (germline): GTSNPN, SVGIG (reference sequence). This CDR3 has 15 residues. The V segment lost 3 bases and the J segment 2 bases; nucleotides outside the gene matches: 4. The CDR3 bases are TGTGCCTGGAGGTCCGGGACAGGGGGCAATCAGCCCCAGCATTTT. Translated: CAWRSGTGGNQPQHF.

This clone was seen just once. The chain combines TRBV27 with TRBJ2-4; D call uncertain. The CDR3 has 15 residues. The germline gives CDR1 MNHEY, CDR2 SMNVEV (reference sequence). V was trimmed by 4 bases and J by 0 bases, leaving 10 bases between them. The CDR3 DNA reads as TGTGCCAGCAGTTCGTGGGCCGCAGCCAAAAACATTCAGTACTTC. It is translated as CASSSWAAAKNIQYF.

The chain employs TRBV6-5 and TRBJ1-5; 9 bases match TRBD1. V shed 5 bases and J 4 bases; nucleotides not matched to a gene: 3. The CDR3 has 14 residues. The germline CDR1 and CDR2 sequences are MNHEY and SVGAGI. CDR3 in amino acids: CASSIDRGNQPQHF. Here the CDR3 DNA reads TGTGCCAGCAGTATCGACAGGGGGAATCAGCCCCAGCATTTT.

This clone was detected a few times. V is TRBV2 and J is TRBJ1-2; 10 bases line up with TRBD1. After removal of 11 bases from V and 8 bases from J, the junction contained 11 bases not matched to a gene. CDR3 length: 13 residues. Per germline, CDR1 SNHLY and CDR2 FYNNEI. The CDR3 DNA sequence: TGTGCCTGGATGCGACAGGGGGCTGGAGGCTACACCTTC. As protein: CAWMRQGAGGYTF.

This clone occurred once. This chain joins TRBV2 and TRBJ2-1; maybe TRBD1 (7 bases). Trimming removed 4 bases at V and 5 bases at J, with 15 bases between. Looked up from germline, CDR1 is SNHLY and CDR2 is FYNNEI. The CDR3 sequence is 15 residues long. Here the CDR3 reads CASSVRQGGHNEQFF. CDR3 in DNA: TGTGCCAGCAGTGTTAGGCAGGGGGGACACAATGAGCAGTTCTTC. Complete variable domain (other parts from reference TRBV2 and TRBJ2-1): EPEVTQTPSHQVTQMGQEVILRCVPISNHLYFYWYRQILGQKVEFLVSFYNNEISEKSEIFDDQFSVERPDGSNFTLKIRSTKLEDSAMYFCASSVRQGGHNEQFFGPGTRLTVL.

The V call is TRBV6-5, the J call TRBJ2-3; D uncertain. The CDR3 spans 11 residues. Trimming removed 7 bases at V and 7 bases at J, with 9 bases between. Germline assignment: CDR1 MNHEY and CDR2 SVGAGI. CDR3 in DNA: TGTGCCAGCACCAAGGAGTATACGCAGTATTTT. This encodes CASTKEYTQYF.

The rearrangement links TRBV30 to TRBJ1-1, with D possibly TRBD1 on 6 matching bases. The CDR3 consists of 12 residues. The ends were cut back, 2 bases at V and 5 bases at J, with 9 bases in the middle. In germline, CDR1 is GTSNPN, CDR2 SVGIG (reference sequence). The CDR3: CAWSPGETEAFF. The CDR3 nucleotides read TGTGCCTGGAGTCCAGGGGAAACTGAAGCTTTCTTT.

The chain has TRBV4-3 and TRBJ2-1; no firm D call. The germline CDR1 and CDR2 sequences are LGHNA and YSLEER. CDR3 length: 15 residues. Between the trimmed V and J ends, which lost 0 bases and 3 bases, there was a span of 9 bases. CDR3 loop: CASSQDPPRYNEQFF. The CDR3 DNA follows: TGCGCCAGCAGCCAAGATCCCCCACGCTACAATGAGCAGTTCTTC.

The chain is built from TRBV29-1 and TRBJ2-5; 7 nucleotides align to TRBD2. CDR1 is SQVTM and CDR2 is ANQGSEA in the germline V gene. J gave up 5 bases and V 3 bases, and 3 bases lay outside the gene matches. The length of the CDR3 is 12 residues. Written as DNA, the CDR3 is TGCAGCGTTGAGACTAGCCGGGAGACCCAGTACTTC. Protein: CSVETSRETQYF.

The CDR3 DNA follows: TGCGCCAGCAGCCGAGCAGGTGGGGTTCGGGGCTACGAGCAGTACTTC. It is translated as CASSRAGGVRGYEQYF. J is TRBJ2-7 and V is TRBV4-1, with a tentative D call TRBD2 (5 bases). The CDR3 extends over 16 amino acids. Trimming took off 4 bases at V and 3 bases at J, with 19 bases between the two ends. The germline V gene encodes CDR1 MGHRA and CDR2 YSYEKL.

The rearrangement joins TRBV5-1 to TRBJ2-5; no clear D gene. V gave up 4 bases and J gave up 2 bases, with 6 bases separating them. The CDR3 loop spans 12 amino acids. Germline values: CDR1 SGHRS, CDR2 YFSETQ. This CDR3 is CASSARQETQYF. The CDR3 coding sequence is TGCGCCAGCAGCGCGAGACAAGAGACCCAGTACTTC.

With respect to this clone: This sequence may be a read error, since a much larger clone differs from it by one base. The rearrangement joins TRBV27 to TRBJ1-6; TRBD1 aligns across 7 bases. V was pared by 3 bases and J by 4 bases, with 3 bases of the junction left unmatched. This CDR3 has 15 amino acids. CDR1 and CDR2 from the germline V gene are MNHEY and SMNVEV (reference sequence). As DNA, the CDR3 is TGTGCCAGCAGTTTTGGGGACAGATATAATTCACCCCTCCACTTT. Its translation is CASSFGDRYNSPLHF.

The chain is built from TRBV30 and TRBJ1-1; D call uncertain. Germline V gives CDR1 GTSNPN, CDR2 SVGIG (reference sequence). This CDR3 is built from 13 residues. V was pared by 2 bases and J by 0 bases, with 7 bases between. The CDR3, as DNA: TGTGCCTGGAGTCCCCTATTGAACACTGAAGCTTTCTTT. The encoded protein is CAWSPLLNTEAFF.

This clone came up a few times. The rearrangement joins TRBV14 to TRBJ2-3, with D possibly matching TRBD2 (7 bases). Trimming shortened V by 2 bases and J by 2 bases, and 14 bases separated the two germline ends. The CDR3 is 16 residues long. Germline V CDR1 and CDR2: SGHDN, FVKESK. CDR3 amino acids: CASSQLRGASTDTQYF. CDR3 DNA: TGTGCCAGCAGCCAACTCCGGGGGGCCTCCACAGATACGCAGTATTTT. The full variable domain, completed using reference TRBV14 and TRBJ2-3, is EAGVTQFPSHSVIEKGQTVTLRCDPISGHDNLYWYRRVMGKEIKFLLHFVKESKQDESGMPNNRFLAERTGGTYSTLKVQPAELEDSGVYFCASSQLRGASTDTQYFGPGTRLTVL.

The chain employs TRBV29-1 and TRBJ1-2; 8 nucleotides match TRBD1. CDR3 length equals 17 residues. J lost 4 bases, V lost 0 bases, and 13 bases had no gene match. The germline gives CDR1 SQVTM, CDR2 ANQGSEA. CDR3 region: CSVEDHQIGQGTYGYTF. CDR3 in DNA: TGCAGCGTTGAAGACCACCAAATAGGACAGGGCACCTATGGCTACACCTTC.

V is TRBV29-1 and J is TRBJ1-1; unclear D gene. Germline values: CDR1 SQVTM, CDR2 ANQGSEA. There are 15 residues in the CDR3. Trimming took off 7 bases at V and 1 base at J, with 19 bases between the two ends. CDR3 bases: TGCAGCGCCTCTGGAGGCAGGACGGGGAACACTGAAGCTTTCTTT. Its translation is CSASGGRTGNTEAFF.

The chain is built from TRBV29-1 and TRBJ1-1; D call uncertain. Germline lookup yields CDR1 SQVTM and CDR2 ANQGSEA. The ends were cut back, 6 bases at V and 0 bases at J, with 11 bases in the middle. The CDR3 has 13 amino acids. The CDR3 bases are TGCAGCGTCTCCGGGCAGATGAACACTGAAGCTTTCTTT. Amino acid sequence: CSVSGQMNTEAFF. Combining the CDR3 with reference TRBV29-1 and TRBJ1-1 gives the whole variable domain SAVISQKPSRDICQRGTSLTIQCQVDSQVTMMFWYRQQPGQSLTLIATANQGSEATYESGFVIDKFPISRPNLTFSTLTVSNMSPEDSSIYLCSVSGQMNTEAFFGQGTRLTVV.

J is TRBJ2-5 and V is TRBV7-2; 8 bases are shared with TRBD1. Germline V gene sequence: CDR1 SGHTA, CDR2 FQGNSA. Losses at the gene ends were 5 bases for V and 5 bases for J; bases not matched to a gene: 7. The CDR3 sequence is 14 residues long. The CDR3: CASSITRDRETQYF. CDR3 sequence (DNA): TGTGCCAGCAGCATAACCCGGGACAGGGAGACCCAGTACTTC.

This rearrangement joins TRBV20-1 to TRBJ2-3; no clear D. V shed 6 bases and J shed 2 bases, with 6 bases lying between them. The CDR3 consists of 11 residues. Germline values: CDR1 DFQATT, CDR2 SNEGSKA (reference sequence). CDR3: CSARPTDTQYF. Written as DNA, the CDR3 is TGCAGTGCCCGACCCACAGATACGCAGTATTTT.